This TCR beta chain was captured by sequencing in a study of regulatory T cells in long-lasting Graves disease. Only a few counts were recorded for this clonotype. Its antigen is not known. Library construction for TCR beta used iRepertoire HTBI primers and Arm-PCR of CDR3 regions. TCRdb re-called the multiplex PCR reads with MiXCR, one entry per CDR3 protein. Among 400,000 to 500,000 distinct CDR3 sequences listed, less than 25% were seen once. Study-wide points: Fewer public clonotypes were shared by new patients (around 970) than by persistent patients (roughly 2,500).

Regarding time point: persistent/refractory GD, antithyroid drugs over 5 years with positive TRAb. PBMC-extracted RNA yielded the TCR library. From an endocrinology department in Xi'an, China, came the patients. The receptor's source is a female donor with Graves disease. The sample here was peripheral blood mononuclear cells (PBMCs), taken when the disease was refractory, from a patient treated with antithyroid drugs.

The CDR3 region is CSARGHTFAYEQYF. The DNA for the CDR3 is TGCAGTGCTAGAGGACACACCTTCGCCTACGAGCAGTACTTC. V usage is TRBV20-1 and J usage is TRBJ2-7; D is unclear. The germline V gene encodes CDR1 DFQATT and CDR2 SNEGSKA (reference sequence). V lost 1 base and J 2 bases, leaving 12 bases between the germline ends. The CDR3 has 14 amino acids.